This TCR beta chain originates from a study of beta chain features in type 1 diabetes. Every isolated RNA sample was fully reverse transcribed, so sequencing captured expressed TCRB transcripts. The method was immunoSEQ multiplex PCR; TCRdb's version includes in-frame clones alone and lacks a portion of them. The sample lists 600,000 or so clones, 11% to 15% occurring once. The length of the CDR3 is 13 residues. Deletions cut 3 bases from V and 0 bases from J, with 4 bases between. CDR1 is SGHRS and CDR2 is YFSETQ in the germline V gene. Notes on this clone: Its antigen is currently unknown.

Study results and caveats: Shortening that was moderate but significant affected the TCRB CDR3s of Type 1 diabetes patients in all four CD4+ subsets.

This receptor was identified in a man aged 18 to 30 with type 1 diabetes. The sequenced sample was naive CD4+ T cells from blood. The rearrangement links TRBV5-1 to TRBJ2-1; D is unclear. The CDR3 here is CASSSSSYNEQFF. The CDR3 nucleotides are TGCGCCAGCAGCTCGAGCTCCTACAATGAGCAGTTCTTC.